These T cell receptor beta chains were read from a single sample in a study of vaccination effects on CD4 cells after COVID-19. For these receptors, no antigen is known. This table comes from immunoSEQ multiplex PCR, and its TCRdb copy is limited to in-frame clones, with some not included. The sample includes tens of thousands of clones, 74% of them seen just once. Specimen: CD4+ T cells from PBMCs cultured without peptide, collected after COVID-19 vaccination. The receptors shown here come from a human donor who received a COVID-19 vaccine. Both conserved end residues are part of each CDR3. The order of the fields is J gene, V gene, D gene, clone size, CDR3 protein, CDR3 DNA. D genes are given only for firm matches. Rows give clone size only sometimes, using once, few, many, or a class for an expanded clone.

j_call: TRBJ1-2; v_call: TRBV7-2; d_call: NA; clone_size: NA; cdr3_aa: CASSKQGVGYGYTF; cdr3_nt: TGTGCCAGCAGCAAACAGGGTGTAGGGTATGGCTACACCTTC
j_call: TRBJ1-2; v_call: TRBV24-1; d_call: NA; clone_size: NA; cdr3_aa: CATSERQYNYGYTF; cdr3_nt: TGTGCCACCAGTGAACGCCAATATAACTATGGCTACACCTTC
j_call: TRBJ2-3; v_call: TRBV18; d_call: NA; clone_size: NA; cdr3_aa: CASSPRVYVTDTQYF; cdr3_nt: TGTGCCAGCTCACCAAGAGTGTATGTCACAGATACGCAGTATTTT
j_call: TRBJ2-5; v_call: TRBV7-8; d_call: TRBD1; clone_size: NA; cdr3_aa: CASTITGGETQYF; cdr3_nt: TGTGCCAGCACCATCACAGGGGGAGAGACCCAGTACTTC
j_call: TRBJ1-1; v_call: TRBV11-2; d_call: NA; clone_size: NA; cdr3_aa: CASSLVSNTEAFF; cdr3_nt: TGTGCCAGCAGCTTAGTCTCAAACACTGAAGCTTTCTTT
j_call: TRBJ1-4; v_call: TRBV6-5; d_call: NA; clone_size: NA; cdr3_aa: CASSYSPATNEKLFF; cdr3_nt: TGTGCCAGCAGTTACTCTCCAGCAACTAATGAAAAACTGTTTTTT
j_call: TRBJ1-1; v_call: TRBV6-6; d_call: NA; clone_size: few; cdr3_aa: CASSYSGGREAEAFF; cdr3_nt: TGTGCCAGCAGTTACTCGGGGGGGAGGGAGGCTGAAGCTTTCTTT
j_call: TRBJ1-1; v_call: TRBV4-1; d_call: NA; clone_size: NA; cdr3_aa: CASSHTGTKNTEAFF; cdr3_nt: TGCGCCAGCAGCCACACAGGGACGAAGAACACTGAAGCTTTCTTT
j_call: TRBJ1-4; v_call: TRBV2; d_call: NA; clone_size: NA; cdr3_aa: CASKGTTNEKLFF; cdr3_nt: TGTGCCAGCAAGGGCACAACTAATGAAAAACTGTTTTTT
j_call: TRBJ2-3; v_call: TRBV10-2; d_call: NA; clone_size: NA; cdr3_aa: CASQTSDTQYF; cdr3_nt: TGCGCCAGTCAGACATCGGATACGCAGTATTTT
j_call: TRBJ2-3; v_call: TRBV7-9; d_call: NA; clone_size: NA; cdr3_aa: CASSPNPASSFFNGDTQYF; cdr3_nt: TGTGCCAGCAGCCCAAACCCCGCTAGCTCCTTTTTCAATGGAGATACGCAGTATTTT
j_call: TRBJ1-3; v_call: TRBV24-1; d_call: NA; clone_size: once; cdr3_aa: CATSDDRSDLSGNTIYF; cdr3_nt: TGTGCCACCAGTGATGACAGGTCCGACCTCTCTGGAAACACCATATATTTT
j_call: TRBJ2-6; v_call: TRBV7-2; d_call: NA; clone_size: NA; cdr3_aa: CASTLLGLRHDNVLTF; cdr3_nt: TGTGCCAGCACCCTCCTGGGGCTCCGACATGACAACGTCCTGACTTTC
j_call: TRBJ2-5; v_call: TRBV6-1; d_call: NA; clone_size: NA; cdr3_aa: CASSEAVAETQYF; cdr3_nt: TGTGCCAGCAGTGAGGCGGTGGCAGAGACCCAGTACTTC
j_call: TRBJ2-6; v_call: TRBV5-6; d_call: NA; clone_size: NA; cdr3_aa: CASSYRQSGANVLTF; cdr3_nt: TGTGCCAGCAGCTACAGACAATCTGGGGCCAACGTCCTGACTTTC
j_call: TRBJ2-1; v_call: TRBV4-1; d_call: NA; clone_size: NA; cdr3_aa: CASSFRQDEQFF; cdr3_nt: TGCGCCAGCAGCTTCCGACAGGATGAGCAGTTCTTC
j_call: TRBJ2-5; v_call: TRBV2; d_call: NA; clone_size: NA; cdr3_aa: CASSRGLQETQYF; cdr3_nt: TGTGCCAGCAGCAGGGGCCTCCAAGAGACCCAGTACTTC
j_call: TRBJ1-2; v_call: TRBV21-1; d_call: NA; clone_size: NA; cdr3_aa: CASSKWDRPLLYGYTF; cdr3_nt: TGTGCCAGCAGCAAATGGGACAGGCCTCTCCTCTATGGCTACACCTTC
j_call: TRBJ2-1; v_call: TRBV11-3; d_call: NA; clone_size: once; cdr3_aa: CASSLGRDSGNYNEQFF; cdr3_nt: TGTGCCAGCAGCTTGGGGCGGGACTCGGGGAATTACAATGAGCAGTTCTTC
j_call: TRBJ1-2; v_call: TRBV24-1; d_call: NA; clone_size: NA; cdr3_aa: CATSDSGTFYGYTF; cdr3_nt: TGTGCCACCAGTGACTCCGGGACATTCTATGGCTACACCTTC
j_call: TRBJ1-2; v_call: TRBV4-1; d_call: NA; clone_size: NA; cdr3_aa: CASSQDFAGNYGYTF; cdr3_nt: TGCGCCAGCAGCCAAGACTTTGCAGGGAACTATGGCTACACCTTC
j_call: TRBJ1-6; v_call: TRBV6-5; d_call: TRBD1; clone_size: once; cdr3_aa: CATQGQGHSPLHF; cdr3_nt: TGTGCCACGCAGGGACAGGGACATTCACCCCTCCACTTT
j_call: TRBJ2-1; v_call: TRBV5-1; d_call: TRBD2; clone_size: NA; cdr3_aa: CASSPGTSNIEQFF; cdr3_nt: TGCGCCAGCAGCCCCGGGACTAGTAATATTGAGCAGTTCTTC
j_call: TRBJ1-6; v_call: TRBV10-3; d_call: TRBD1; clone_size: NA; cdr3_aa: CAIRDFTGGSPLHF; cdr3_nt: TGTGCCATCAGAGATTTCACAGGGGGATCACCCCTCCACTTT
j_call: TRBJ1-3; v_call: TRBV3-1/TRBV3-2; d_call: NA; clone_size: NA; cdr3_aa: CASSQGFIRGVGGNTIYF; cdr3_nt: TGTGCCAGCAGCCAAGGGTTTATTCGAGGGGTAGGAGGAAACACCATATATTTT
j_call: TRBJ1-4; v_call: TRBV6-4; d_call: NA; clone_size: NA; cdr3_aa: CASSPTGEANEKLFF; cdr3_nt: TGTGCCAGCAGTCCGACAGGAGAGGCTAATGAAAAACTGTTTTTT
j_call: TRBJ1-1; v_call: TRBV6-5; d_call: TRBD1; clone_size: NA; cdr3_aa: CASSYGTGGITFF; cdr3_nt: TGTGCCAGCAGTTACGGGACAGGGGGCATAACTTTCTTT
j_call: TRBJ2-2; v_call: TRBV20-1; d_call: TRBD2; clone_size: NA; cdr3_aa: CSASIASGPLKNTGELFF; cdr3_nt: TGCAGTGCTAGTATCGCTAGCGGGCCTTTGAAGAACACCGGGGAGCTGTTTTTT
j_call: TRBJ1-4; v_call: TRBV19; d_call: TRBD1; clone_size: NA; cdr3_aa: CASSLTGRNEKLFF; cdr3_nt: TGTGCCAGTAGTTTGACAGGGCGTAATGAAAAACTGTTTTTT
j_call: TRBJ2-3; v_call: TRBV19; d_call: NA; clone_size: NA; cdr3_aa: CASSILVNPSTDTQYF; cdr3_nt: TGTGCCAGTAGTATCCTAGTTAACCCTAGCACAGATACGCAGTATTTT
j_call: TRBJ2-1; v_call: TRBV2; d_call: TRBD1; clone_size: NA; cdr3_aa: CASSALWTGEWLDEQFF; cdr3_nt: TGTGCCAGCAGTGCCCTTTGGACAGGGGAATGGTTGGATGAGCAGTTCTTC
j_call: TRBJ1-1; v_call: TRBV28; d_call: NA; clone_size: NA; cdr3_aa: CANSRTRNTEAFF; cdr3_nt: TGTGCCAACTCAAGAACAAGGAACACTGAAGCTTTCTTT
j_call: TRBJ1-5; v_call: TRBV5-5; d_call: TRBD1; clone_size: NA; cdr3_aa: CASSSRRGSNQPQHF; cdr3_nt: TGTGCCAGCAGCTCACGCAGGGGGAGCAATCAGCCCCAGCATTTT
j_call: TRBJ2-5; v_call: TRBV5-6; d_call: NA; clone_size: NA; cdr3_aa: CASSGKSQETQYF; cdr3_nt: TGTGCCAGCAGCGGCAAGTCCCAAGAGACCCAGTACTTC
j_call: TRBJ1-1; v_call: TRBV7-3; d_call: NA; clone_size: NA; cdr3_aa: CASSLTTNTEAFF; cdr3_nt: TGTGCCAGCAGCTTAACGACAAACACTGAAGCTTTCTTT
j_call: TRBJ2-3; v_call: TRBV6-5; d_call: TRBD1; clone_size: NA; cdr3_aa: CASSSRQGKSDTQYF; cdr3_nt: TGTGCCAGCAGTTCCAGACAGGGGAAATCAGATACGCAGTATTTT
j_call: TRBJ1-2; v_call: TRBV24-1; d_call: TRBD1; clone_size: NA; cdr3_aa: CATSDPGQPGSRYTF; cdr3_nt: TGTGCCACCAGTGATCCGGGACAGCCCGGGTCGCGCTACACCTTC
j_call: TRBJ1-3; v_call: TRBV25-1; d_call: NA; clone_size: NA; cdr3_aa: CASSDPGLSGNTIYF; cdr3_nt: TGTGCCAGCAGTGATCCGGGTCTCTCTGGAAACACCATATATTTT
j_call: TRBJ2-1; v_call: TRBV6-2/TRBV6-3; d_call: NA; clone_size: NA; cdr3_aa: CASSPSRITGNEQFF; cdr3_nt: TGTGCCAGCAGTCCCTCCCGAATCACCGGGAATGAGCAGTTCTTC
j_call: TRBJ2-5; v_call: TRBV11-2; d_call: NA; clone_size: NA; cdr3_aa: CASSKIRDGRQETQYF; cdr3_nt: TGTGCCAGCAGCAAAATACGGGACGGGAGACAAGAGACCCAGTACTTC
j_call: TRBJ2-3; v_call: TRBV5-6; d_call: NA; clone_size: NA; cdr3_aa: CASSPWSTGGYTQYF; cdr3_nt: TGTGCCAGCAGCCCGTGGAGTACGGGCGGCTATACGCAGTATTTT
j_call: TRBJ1-2; v_call: TRBV6-5; d_call: NA; clone_size: NA; cdr3_aa: CASSSLGQGIYGYTF; cdr3_nt: TGTGCCAGCAGCTCCTTAGGTCAGGGGATATATGGCTACACCTTC
j_call: TRBJ1-1; v_call: TRBV25-1; d_call: NA; clone_size: once; cdr3_aa: CASSREVNTEAFF; cdr3_nt: TGTGCCAGCAGTCGGGAGGTTAACACTGAAGCTTTCTTT
j_call: TRBJ1-2; v_call: TRBV6-2/TRBV6-3; d_call: NA; clone_size: NA; cdr3_aa: CASSYFGLGSYTF; cdr3_nt: TGTGCCAGCAGTTACTTTGGACTCGGGAGCTACACCTTC
j_call: TRBJ1-2; v_call: TRBV7-2; d_call: NA; clone_size: once; cdr3_aa: CASSLTGPTFFNYGYTF; cdr3_nt: TGTGCCAGCAGCTTAACAGGACCGACATTCTTTAACTATGGCTACACCTTC
j_call: TRBJ2-6; v_call: TRBV5-6; d_call: NA; clone_size: NA; cdr3_aa: CASSPAARRVSGANVLTF; cdr3_nt: TGTGCCAGCAGCCCCGCGGCAAGACGAGTCTCTGGGGCCAACGTCCTGACTTTC
j_call: TRBJ2-5; v_call: TRBV2; d_call: TRBD2; clone_size: NA; cdr3_aa: CASSLAGGQETQYF; cdr3_nt: TGTGCCAGCAGCTTAGCGGGGGGCCAAGAGACCCAGTACTTC
j_call: TRBJ2-2; v_call: TRBV18; d_call: NA; clone_size: NA; cdr3_aa: CASSPRQVNTGELFF; cdr3_nt: TGTGCCAGCTCACCACGGCAAGTTAACACCGGGGAGCTGTTTTTT
j_call: TRBJ2-1; v_call: TRBV18; d_call: TRBD2; clone_size: NA; cdr3_aa: CASSRGLAGEGEQFF; cdr3_nt: TGTGCCAGCTCACGAGGACTAGCGGGGGAGGGTGAGCAGTTCTTC
j_call: TRBJ1-1; v_call: TRBV5-1; d_call: NA; clone_size: NA; cdr3_aa: CASSAQGWGDTEAFF; cdr3_nt: TGCGCCAGCAGTGCACAGGGTTGGGGGGACACTGAAGCTTTCTTT
j_call: TRBJ1-2; v_call: TRBV12-3/TRBV12-4; d_call: NA; clone_size: NA; cdr3_aa: CASSLRVGGYTF; cdr3_nt: TGTGCCAGCAGCCTCAGGGTAGGTGGCTACACCTTC
j_call: TRBJ2-1; v_call: TRBV4-1; d_call: TRBD2; clone_size: few; cdr3_aa: CASSPPTSSGAHNEQFF; cdr3_nt: TGCGCCAGCAGCCCTCCCACGTCCAGCGGGGCTCACAATGAGCAGTTCTTC
j_call: TRBJ2-3; v_call: TRBV7-3; d_call: NA; clone_size: NA; cdr3_aa: CASSLGRGLVDTQYF; cdr3_nt: TGTGCCAGCAGCTTGGGTCGGGGGTTAGTGGATACGCAGTATTTT
j_call: TRBJ1-3; v_call: TRBV2; d_call: NA; clone_size: NA; cdr3_aa: CAESEAGNTIYF; cdr3_nt: TGTGCGGAGAGTGAGGCTGGAAACACCATATATTTT
j_call: TRBJ1-1; v_call: TRBV28; d_call: NA; clone_size: NA; cdr3_aa: CASSFSGGRNTEAFF; cdr3_nt: TGTGCCAGCAGTTTTTCAGGAGGGCGGAACACTGAAGCTTTCTTT